The rows below give T cell receptor beta chains drawn from one sample of a study of stem cell transplantation in POMP-related autoinflammatory disease. Generated by immunoSEQ multiplex PCR, the TCRdb table keeps only in-frame clones and is missing some. The sample carries about 68,000 clones, approximately 90% recorded once. Here the sequenced sample was CD4+ T cells from PBMCs, taken after stem cell transplantation. These receptors originate from a human patient with POMP-related autoinflammation and immune dysregulation (PRAID). Some T cells may have come from the graft donor. Each CDR3 is given with its conserved first and last residue. D genes are given only for firm matches. Part of the rows lack a size; the others show once, few, many or a class for expanded clones.

size | D | J | V | CDR3 | DNA
once | TRBD1 | TRBJ2-7 | TRBV5-8 | CASSTSGTGRKYF | TGTGCCAGCAGCACCTCCGGGACAGGGAGAAAGTACTTC
- | - | TRBJ1-6 | TRBV30 | CAWKRNQRMRSPLHF | TGTGCCTGGAAACGAAACCAGCGGATGCGATCACCCCTCCACTTT
- | TRBD2 | TRBJ2-1 | TRBV9 | CASSGNWGTSGSRSYNEQFF | TGTGCCAGCAGCGGTAATTGGGGGACTAGCGGGAGTAGGTCCTACAATGAGCAGTTCTTC
- | - | TRBJ2-7 | TRBV28 | CASRGSYEQYF | TGTGCCAGCAGAGGTTCCTACGAGCAGTACTTC
- | TRBD1 | TRBJ1-1 | TRBV7-9 | CASSLQGGYTEAFF | TGTGCCAGCAGCTTACAGGGGGGTTACACTGAAGCTTTCTTT
- | - | TRBJ2-7 | TRBV7-8 | CASSLVLREDTYEQYF | TGTGCCAGCAGCTTAGTCCTTAGGGAAGACACCTACGAGCAGTACTTC
- | TRBD1 | TRBJ1-5 | TRBV7-8 | CASSWDRGYQPQHF | TGTGCCAGCAGCTGGGACAGGGGTTATCAGCCCCAGCATTTT
- | - | TRBJ2-1 | TRBV7-2 | CASSLAPNNEQFF | TGTGCCAGCAGCTTAGCCCCGAACAATGAGCAGTTCTTC
once | - | TRBJ2-7 | TRBV28 | CASNQGQTPYEQYF | TGTGCCAGCAATCAGGGGCAAACTCCCTACGAGCAGTACTTC
- | - | TRBJ1-5 | TRBV28 | CASNDQASEQPQHF | TGTGCCAGCAATGATCAGGCATCTGAGCAGCCCCAGCATTTT
- | TRBD1 | TRBJ2-2 | TRBV3-1/TRBV3-2 | CASTLDRGTGELFF | TGTGCCAGCACCCTGGACAGGGGCACCGGGGAGCTGTTTTTT
- | - | TRBJ1-6 | TRBV19 | CASSIIGNSYNSPLHF | TGTGCCAGTAGTATAATCGGGAACTCCTATAATTCACCCCTCCACTTT
- | TRBD1 | TRBJ1-1 | TRBV7-9 | CASSLDRGMDTEAFF | TGTGCCAGCAGCTTAGACAGGGGCATGGACACTGAAGCTTTCTTT
- | - | TRBJ1-5 | TRBV24-1 | CATSESGLGPLGDQPQHF | TGTGCCACCAGTGAGTCAGGATTGGGACCGCTAGGCGATCAGCCCCAGCATTTT
- | - | TRBJ2-3 | TRBV7-2 | CALRDRGTDTQYF | TGTGCCCTCCGGGACCGGGGCACAGATACGCAGTATTTT
- | - | TRBJ1-3 | TRBV7-9 | CASSLSRLGSSGNTIYF | TGTGCCAGCAGCTTAAGTCGGCTTGGGAGCTCTGGAAACACCATATATTTT
- | - | TRBJ2-1 | TRBV5-6 | CASSLRDPYNEQFF | TGTGCCAGCAGCCTCCGGGACCCCTACAATGAGCAGTTCTTC
- | TRBD2 | TRBJ2-1 | TRBV4-1 | CASSQEPIGLAGGSSYNEQFF | TGCGCCAGCAGCCAAGAGCCCATAGGACTAGCGGGGGGGAGCTCCTACAATGAGCAGTTCTTC
- | TRBD1 | TRBJ2-1 | TRBV5-1 | CASSGTPGQGNNEQFF | TGCGCCAGCAGCGGGACCCCGGGACAGGGCAACAATGAGCAGTTCTTC
- | TRBD2 | TRBJ2-5 | TRBV9 | CASSASREEETQYF | TGTGCCAGCAGCGCGTCTCGGGAGGAAGAGACCCAGTACTTC
- | TRBD1 | TRBJ1-6 | TRBV4-1 | CASSQDRQGRNSPLHF | TGCGCCAGCAGCCAAGATCGACAGGGGAGGAATTCACCCCTCCACTTT
- | - | TRBJ1-2 | TRBV19 | CASSSGRIHGYTF | TGTGCCAGTAGTTCGGGACGGATCCATGGCTACACCTTC
- | - | TRBJ2-1 | TRBV28 | CASSLDGYNEQFF | TGTGCCAGCAGTTTAGACGGGTACAATGAGCAGTTCTTC
few | - | TRBJ2-7 | TRBV4-1 | CASSQDVRTYEQYF | TGCGCCAGCAGCCAAGATGTTCGGACCTACGAGCAGTACTTC
- | TRBD1 | TRBJ1-4 | TRBV27 | CASSLSRQGRDEKLFF | TGTGCCAGCAGTTTATCCCGACAGGGGAGGGATGAAAAACTGTTTTTT
- | - | TRBJ1-6 | TRBV27 | CASSLISGQGSPLHF | TGTGCCAGCAGTTTAATTTCTGGGCAGGGTTCACCCCTCCACTTT
- | - | TRBJ1-6 | TRBV28 | CASLTDWGLGSPLHF | TGTGCCAGCCTCACTGACTGGGGGTTGGGTTCACCCCTCCACTTT
- | - | TRBJ1-2 | TRBV18 | CASSQGLSYGYTF | TGTGCCAGCTCACAGGGACTGTCGTATGGCTACACCTTC
- | TRBD1 | TRBJ2-5 | TRBV2 | CASRDDRGETQYF | TGTGCCAGCAGAGATGACAGGGGAGAGACCCAGTACTTC
once | TRBD2 | TRBJ2-5 | TRBV5-1 | CASSNSGRGQETQYF | TGCGCCAGCAGCAATAGCGGGAGAGGCCAAGAGACCCAGTACTTC
once | TRBD1 | TRBJ2-3 | TRBV7-8 | CASSHRDRDTDTQYF | TGTGCCAGCAGCCACCGGGACAGGGACACAGATACGCAGTATTTT
- | TRBD1 | TRBJ1-4 | TRBV6-6 | CASSRTGGGELFF | TGTGCCAGCAGTCGGACAGGGGGCGGGGAACTGTTTTTT
once | TRBD1 | TRBJ2-2 | TRBV5-1 | CASSVGGSNTGELFF | TGCGCCAGCAGCGTAGGGGGCTCGAACACCGGGGAGCTGTTTTTT
- | - | TRBJ2-3 | TRBV18 | CASSPGTFTDTQYF | TGTGCCAGCTCACCCGGGACTTTCACAGATACGCAGTATTTT
- | - | TRBJ1-5 | TRBV18 | CASSPPGPDRPQHF | TGTGCCAGCTCACCTCCCGGGCCTGATCGACCCCAGCATTTT
- | TRBD1 | TRBJ2-5 | TRBV7-3 | CASSLGGQGRQETQYF | TGTGCCAGCAGCTTAGGGGGACAGGGTAGGCAAGAGACCCAGTACTTC
- | - | TRBJ2-3 | TRBV5-4 | CASSLKSRGSGTDTQYF | TGTGCCAGCAGCCTTAAAAGCAGGGGATCGGGCACAGATACGCAGTATTTT
once | TRBD1 | TRBJ1-1 | TRBV6-5 | CASRPPDRVTEAFF | TGTGCCAGCAGGCCTCCGGACAGGGTAACTGAAGCTTTCTTT
- | - | TRBJ2-7 | TRBV18 | CASSWGYQKSYEQYF | TGTGCCAGCTCCTGGGGGTACCAAAAGAGCTACGAGCAGTACTTC
- | - | TRBJ1-6 | TRBV19 | CASSITGRTYNSPLHF | TGTGCCAGTAGTATAACAGGGCGGACCTATAATTCACCCCTCCACTTT
- | TRBD1 | TRBJ1-2 | TRBV2 | CASSEERTGRGGYTF | TGTGCCAGCAGTGAAGAGAGGACAGGGCGAGGTGGCTACACCTTC
- | - | TRBJ2-5 | TRBV27 | CASSLWREETQYF | TGTGCCAGCAGTTTATGGAGGGAAGAGACCCAGTACTTC
- | - | TRBJ2-2 | TRBV7-3 | CASSLTSGRNGELFF | TGTGCCAGCAGCTTAACGTCGGGGAGGAACGGGGAGCTGTTTTTT
- | TRBD1 | TRBJ2-7 | TRBV24-1 | CATSDPTPTGGRIYEQYF | TGTGCCACCAGTGACCCCACACCGACAGGGGGGCGGATCTACGAGCAGTACTTC
- | - | TRBJ1-1 | TRBV7-9 | CASSLFRGRGEAFF | TGTGCCAGCAGCTTATTCAGGGGACGGGGTGAAGCTTTCTTT
once | - | TRBJ2-5 | TRBV10-3 | CAISEKGVETQYF | TGTGCCATCAGTGAGAAGGGCGTGGAGACCCAGTACTTC
- | - | TRBJ1-1 | TRBV12-3/TRBV12-4 | CASRALTDAFF | TGTGCCAGCAGGGCCCTGACTGACGCTTTCTTT
- | TRBD2 | TRBJ2-1 | TRBV9 | CASSPLGTSGRSSYNEQFF | TGTGCCAGCAGCCCACTTGGGACTAGCGGGAGGAGCTCCTACAATGAGCAGTTCTTC
- | - | TRBJ2-1 | TRBV6-1 | CASSEELGQGFEQFF | TGTGCCAGCAGTGAGGAACTGGGGCAGGGGTTTGAGCAGTTCTTC
few | - | TRBJ2-1 | TRBV7-2 | CASSLGLGNEQFF | TGTGCCAGCAGCTTAGGGTTGGGGAATGAGCAGTTCTTC
- | - | TRBJ2-5 | TRBV10-3 | CAIGGSGTQYF | TGTGCCATCGGGGGTTCCGGGACCCAGTACTTC
- | TRBD1 | TRBJ2-1 | TRBV10-3 | CAISRGQGANNEQFF | TGTGCCATCAGCCGTGGACAGGGGGCTAACAATGAGCAGTTCTTC
- | - | TRBJ2-1 | TRBV10-3 | CAISETQLFDNEQFF | TGTGCCATCAGTGAGACCCAGCTATTCGACAATGAGCAGTTCTTC
- | - | TRBJ2-7 | TRBV6-6 | CASSPPLGSYEQYF | TGTGCCAGCAGCCCCCCGCTAGGCTCCTACGAGCAGTACTTC
- | - | TRBJ2-4 | TRBV12-3/TRBV12-4 | CASIIIGGNIQYF | TGTGCCAGCATTATTATAGGTGGAAACATTCAGTACTTC
- | - | TRBJ2-6 | TRBV7-7 | CASSLNVHGAGANVLTF | TGTGCCAGCAGCTTAAATGTCCACGGGGCTGGGGCCAACGTCCTGACTTTC